This T cell receptor (beta chain) is drawn from a study of T cells in Graves' hyperthyroidism and ophthalmopathy. Study at large: Peripheral blood collection took place at initial diagnosis, before any treatment. Findings of the study overall: Blood held most thyroid clonotypes expanded above 0.001 frequency.

This clonotype has at least ten counts. The target antigen is unknown. Uncontrolled infection, other autoimmune disease, pregnancy or lactation excluded patients. Clinical symptoms, serum thyroxine, TRAb, thyroid ultrasound and orbital computed tomography established diagnosis. There are 13 residues in the CDR3. The V end lost 4 bases, the J end lost 4 bases, and 10 bases lay between the germline ends. In germline, CDR1 is MNHEY, CDR2 SVGAGI. Researchers took RNA transcripts and amplified the TCR beta CDR3 regions from them. The primer set for the first-round RT-PCR of the TCR CDR3 was HTBI. In TCRdb, the multiplex PCR reads were re-called with MiXCR into one record per CDR3 protein. Of 330,000 or so distinct CDR3 sequences in the sample, around 18% are singletons; the top ten hold about 16%.

This TCR was recovered from a woman between 40 and 50 years old with Graves' ophthalmopathy. The gene calls are TRBV6-5 and TRBJ1-2; maybe TRBD1 (5 bases). The source material was blood. The CDR3 DNA reads TGTGCCAGCAGTTCCGACAGAGGCTATGGCTACACCTTC. It codes for CASSSDRGYGYTF.